Below are 26 T cell receptor beta chains sequenced from a single sample in a study of cytomegalovirus exposure and HLA in healthy donors. This PCR relied on a set of 60 Vbeta primers and 13 Jbeta primers. The table came from immunoSEQ multiplex PCR; TCRdb's copy has only in-frame clones and leaves some out. The table lists over 150,000 clones, around three quarters of them singletons. Sample: PBMCs. These receptors all stem from a woman in her forties or fifties in good health and CMV-seropositive.

This chain uses TRBV19 with TRBJ2-1; D is unresolved. This CDR3 region has 15 residues. The V end lost 7 bases, the J end lost 5 bases, and 18 bases lay between the germline ends. From germline, CDR1 is LNHDA and CDR2 SQIVND (reference sequence). CDR3 protein: CASKIIDATHNEQFF. The CDR3, as DNA: TGTGCCAGTAAAATTATAGATGCGACTCACAATGAGCAGTTCTTC.

The rearrangement joins TRBV4-3 to TRBJ2-1, with D possibly TRBD2 on 6 matching bases. The CDR3 loop spans 15 amino acids. Germline V gives CDR1 LGHNA, CDR2 YSLEER. The germline V and J ends were trimmed by 0 bases and 8 bases, with 14 bases remaining between them. CDR3 bases: TGCGCCAGCAGCCAAGATGCGGGGCCCCGCGATGAGCAGTTCTTC. Translated: CASSQDAGPRDEQFF.

This clone was counted between two and nine times. The chain is built from TRBV19 and TRBJ2-7; 11 positions match TRBD1. The CDR3 spans 15 residues. The junction had 5 bases not matched to a gene; V was cut back by 5 bases and J by 2 bases. CDR1 is LNHDA, CDR2 SQIVND, per germline (reference sequence). DNA for the CDR3: TGTGCCAGTAGTTCTCCGGGACAGGGGGCCTACGAGCAGTACTTC. It translates to CASSSPGQGAYEQYF.

The chain uses TRBV28 and TRBJ1-2; 8 nucleotides match TRBD1. V dropped 7 bases and J dropped 3; count of bases not matched to a gene: 7. CDR1 is MDHEN and CDR2 is SYDVKM in the germline V gene. This CDR3 spans 14 amino acids. CDR3 nucleotide sequence: TGTGCCAGCACCCTTCGACAGGGGTACTATGGCTACACCTTC. Translated, it gives CASTLRQGYYGYTF.

This clone occurred once. J is TRBJ2-1 and V is TRBV28; 10 bases match TRBD1. J gave up 5 bases and V 2 bases, and 9 bases lay outside the gene matches. CDR1 and CDR2 (germline): MDHEN, SYDVKM. This CDR3 has 17 amino acids. CDR3 nucleotides: TGTGCCAGCAGTTTACTCCCGGGACAGGGGAATAACAATGAGCAGTTCTTC. This gives the protein CASSLLPGQGNNNEQFF.

This clone is a singleton in its sample. This chain joins TRBV5-1 and TRBJ2-1, with TRBD1 matching 8 bases. Germline V gene data show CDR1 as SGHRS and CDR2 as YFSETQ. The trim removed 3 bases at V and 7 bases at J, leaving 6 bases unmatched. The CDR3 is made up of 14 amino acids. CDR3 DNA: TGCGCCAGCAGCTCATCAGGGGGCGCAAATGAGCAGTTCTTC. It encodes CASSSSGGANEQFF.

The rearrangement uses TRBV28 and TRBJ1-1; D ambiguous. The CDR3 length is 14 residues. Germline assignment: CDR1 MDHEN and CDR2 SYDVKM. V shed 2 bases and J shed 0 bases, with 7 bases lying between them. The CDR3 bases are TGTGCCAGCAGTTTAGTGAGGATGAACACTGAAGCTTTCTTT. Its translation is CASSLVRMNTEAFF.

J is TRBJ2-7 and V is TRBV28, with D possibly TRBD1 on 6 matching bases. Trimming left V 2 bases short and J 4 bases short, with 9 bases between. The germline V gene has CDR1 MDHEN and CDR2 SYDVKM. The CDR3 sequence is 13 residues long. In nucleotides, the CDR3 is TGTGCCAGCAGTTTAGACAGGAGGTACGAGCAGTACTTC. It encodes CASSLDRRYEQYF.

This sequence joins TRBV7-3 and TRBJ2-5; 7 bases match TRBD2. Germline V gene lookup returns CDR1 SGHTA and CDR2 FQGTGA. The CDR3 has 14 residues. Germline trimming cut 1 base from V and 11 bases from J; bases unmatched to any gene: 10. The DNA for the CDR3 is TGTGCCAGCAGCTTAAAGCGGGAATCGTTTGAGCAGTACTTC. It yields the protein CASSLKRESFEQYF.

The chain recombines TRBV4-2 with TRBJ2-4; D perhaps matches TRBD1 (5 bases). CDR1 and CDR2 (germline): LGHNA, YNFKEQ. CDR3 size: 14 residues. V shed 0 bases and J shed 6 bases, with 9 bases lying between them. As DNA, the CDR3 is TGTGCCAGCAGCCAAGAATACGACAGAAACATTCAGTACTTC. Amino acids: CASSQEYDRNIQYF.

The chain carries TRBV19 and TRBJ2-1, with 7 bases aligning to TRBD2. CDR3 length equals 14 residues. CDR1 and CDR2 from the germline V gene are LNHDA and SQIVND (reference sequence). V shed 7 bases and J 5 bases; nucleotides not matched to a gene: 8. CDR3 coding DNA: TGTGCCAGTACCATAGGGCTAGCGGACAATGAGCAGTTCTTC. This codes for CASTIGLADNEQFF.

V gene TRBV19 combines with J gene TRBJ1-2; D gene uncertain. Trimming pared 0 bases from V and 2 bases from J, leaving 13 bases between. There are 16 residues in the CDR3. Per germline, CDR1 LNHDA and CDR2 SQIVND (reference sequence). The CDR3 reads CASSIDPFGLNYGYTF. In nucleotides, the CDR3 is TGTGCCAGTAGTATAGATCCCTTTGGACTCAACTATGGCTACACCTTC.

The V call is TRBV11-2, the J call TRBJ2-7; possible D gene TRBD1, 7 bases. The CDR3 contains 14 residues. Trimming removed 4 bases from V and 3 bases from J, with 13 bases in between. Per germline, CDR1 SGHAT and CDR2 FQNNGV. The CDR3 DNA reads as TGTGCCAGCAGCTCAGGGGGGTCATTCTACGAGCAGTACTTC. Translating it yields CASSSGGSFYEQYF.

A note on this clone: One end of the junction does not line up with germline, which may come from a read error. The sample contains more than one DNA sequence encoding this CDR3. The chain joins TRBV6-6 to TRBJ2-6; 10 nucleotides match TRBD1. The CDR3 extends over 16 amino acids. Germline loops: CDR1 MNHNY, CDR2 SVGAGI (reference sequence). Written as DNA, the CDR3 is TGCGCCAGCATTGGGACAGGGGCCTTGGGGGCCAACGTCCTGACTTTC. This codes for CASIGTGALGANVLTF.

The V and J genes are TRBV28 and TRBJ2-7; 7 bases match TRBD1. The CDR3 spans 22 residues. The ends lost 2 bases at V and 0 bases at J; junction bases unmatched: 25. CDR1 and CDR2 from the germline V gene are MDHEN and SYDVKM. The CDR3 nucleotides read TGTGCCAGCAGTTTAGGGGTCTCTTTTGGGGCCCCCCCTGACAGGGACTCCTACGAGCAGTACTTC. Translated, it gives CASSLGVSFGAPPDRDSYEQYF.

The chain has TRBV19 and TRBJ1-1; 8 bases are a match to TRBD1. From germline, CDR1 is LNHDA and CDR2 SQIVND (reference sequence). This CDR3 region has 12 residues. The J segment lost 4 bases and the V segment lost 8 bases, leaving 3 bases of the junction unmatched. The CDR3 sequence is CASGTGVTEAFF. DNA of the CDR3: TGTGCCAGTGGGACAGGCGTCACTGAAGCTTTCTTT.

The genes are TRBV7-2 and TRBJ1-1, with 9 positions matching TRBD1. Trimming cost V 6 bases and J 5 bases; bases outside gene matches: 7. Germline CDR1 SGHTA, CDR2 FQGNSA. The CDR3 contains 14 residues. The CDR3 spells CASRRRQGGTEAFF. In nucleotides, the CDR3 is TGTGCCAGCAGACGGAGACAGGGGGGGACTGAAGCTTTCTTT.

This rearrangement joins TRBV9 to TRBJ2-3; 8 nucleotides line up with TRBD2. The trim removed 4 bases at V and 2 bases at J, leaving 9 bases unmatched. The CDR3 sequence is 16 residues long. The germline CDR1 and CDR2 sequences are SGDLS and YYNGEE. CDR3 residues: CASSTPTSENTDTQYF. CDR3 nucleotide sequence: TGTGCCAGCAGCACCCCGACTAGCGAGAACACAGATACGCAGTATTTT. The whole variable domain, filled in from reference TRBV9 and TRBJ2-3, reads DSGVTQTPKHLITATGQRVTLRCSPRSGDLSVYWYQQSLDQGLQFLIQYYNGEERAKGNILERFSAQQFPDLHSELNLSSLELGDSALYFCASSTPTSENTDTQYFGPGTRLTVL.

The V and J genes are TRBV2 and TRBJ2-3; D call uncertain. Germline assignment: CDR1 SNHLY and CDR2 FYNNEI. Trimming shortened V by 1 base and J by 1 base, and 6 bases separated the two germline ends. The length of the CDR3 is 14 residues. The CDR3 DNA follows: TGTGCCAGCAGTGAAGGTGCGCGCACAGATACGCAGTATTTT. Protein: CASSEGARTDTQYF.

V and J are TRBV5-1 and TRBJ2-7, with 12 bases fitting TRBD2. The ends lost 0 bases at V and 2 bases at J; junction bases unmatched: 3. The CDR3 is 16 residues long. The germline V gene has CDR1 SGHRS and CDR2 YFSETQ. CDR3 sequence (DNA): TGCGCCAGCAGCTTGGCGACTAGCGGGAGAACCTACGAGCAGTACTTC. This gives the protein CASSLATSGRTYEQYF.

This chain connects TRBV18 to TRBJ1-2; a possible D gene is TRBD1 (5 bases). The V end was cut by 3 bases, the J end by 4 bases, with 24 bases between. CDR1 is KGHSH and CDR2 is LQKENI in the germline V gene. The CDR3 is 18 amino acids. In DNA, the CDR3 is TGTGCCAGCTCACCGGTTGACAGCGCTTATGGCCTCACCTATGGCTACACCTTC. Translated, it gives CASSPVDSAYGLTYGYTF. Supplemented by reference TRBV18 and TRBJ1-2, the full variable domain reads NAGVMQNPRHLVRRRGQEARLRCSPMKGHSHVYWYRQLPEEGLKFMVYLQKENIIDESGMPKERFSAEFPKEGPSILRIQQVVRGDSAAYFCASSPVDSAYGLTYGYTFGSGTRLTVV.

This chain connects TRBV7-9 to TRBJ2-5; TRBD1 agrees at 8 bases. V was clipped by 3 bases and J by 2 bases; unmatched bases: 11. CDR1 is SEHNR, CDR2 FQNEAQ, per germline (reference sequence). CDR3 length: 17 residues. CDR3 sequence reads: CASSFRPLRDRQETQYF. The CDR3 DNA follows: TGTGCCAGCAGCTTTCGCCCACTTAGGGACAGGCAAGAGACCCAGTACTTC.

About this clone itself: The junction shows a germline mismatch at one end, possibly a read error. The chain couples TRBV7-7 to TRBJ2-3, with D possibly being TRBD1 (5 bases). This CDR3 region has 14 residues. Germline loops: CDR1 SSHAT, CDR2 FNYEAQ (reference sequence). This CDR3 reads CASSSTENTDTQYF. The CDR3 bases are TGTGCTAGCAGCTCGACAGAAAACACAGATACGCAGTATTTT.

This chain links TRBV4-3 with TRBJ1-4; D ambiguous. Germline assignment: CDR1 LGHNA and CDR2 YSLEER. CDR3 length: 20 residues. Deletions cut 0 bases from V and 0 bases from J, with 20 bases between. CDR3 in DNA: TGCGCCAGCAGCCAAGATCGGCGAGCCTCGACAACTGCAACTAATGAAAAACTGTTTTTT. The encoded protein is CASSQDRRASTTATNEKLFF.

The gene calls are TRBV7-6 and TRBJ1-3, with 7 bases fitting TRBD1. Germline values: CDR1 SGHVS, CDR2 FNYEAQ. This CDR3 has 17 amino acids. V dropped 2 bases and J dropped 0; count of bases not matched to a gene: 7. The CDR3 DNA sequence: TGTGCCAGCAGCTTACAACCGGGACAGAGCTCTGGAAACACCATATATTTT. As protein: CASSLQPGQSSGNTIYF. Together with reference TRBV7-6 and TRBJ1-3, the CDR3 gives the full variable domain: GAGVSQSPRYKVTKRGQDVALRCDPISGHVSLYWYRQALGQGPEFLTYFNYEAQQDKSGLPNDRFSAERPEGSISTLTIQRTEQRDSAMYRCASSLQPGQSSGNTIYFGEGSWLTVV.

The chain recombines TRBV28 with TRBJ1-5; weak D call: TRBD1 (6 bases). CDR1 and CDR2 from the germline V gene are MDHEN and SYDVKM. The CDR3 contains 14 residues. Between the trimmed V and J ends, which lost 7 bases and 6 bases, there was a span of 16 bases. CDR3 sequence: CASNLVQGSQPQHF. DNA for the CDR3: TGTGCCAGCAACCTTGTACAGGGTAGTCAGCCCCAGCATTTT.